These T cell receptor beta chains were read from a single sample in a study of T cell responses to AZD1222 COVID-19 vaccine. Using immunoSEQ multiplex PCR, the repertoire was profiled, and TCRdb retains in-frame clones only, with some absent. Of under 150,000 clones detected, nearly 95% appear once; the ten largest clones hold roughly 3.5%. This material consisted of peripheral blood, taken 28 days after the second AZD1222 dose. The receptors stem from an adult who received the AZD1222 COVID-19 vaccine. The CDR3 runs from the conserved cysteine through the conserved F or W. The D gene is left open where the match is weak. Not every row has a clone size; where given, it reads once, few, many or a size class.

d_call: TRBD1; v_call: TRBV9; j_call: TRBJ1-1; clone_size: few; cdr3_nt: TGTGCCAGCAGCGGGACAGGGGGGACTGAAGCTTTCTTT; cdr3_aa: CASSGTGGTEAFF
d_call: TRBD2; v_call: TRBV5-1; j_call: TRBJ2-1; clone_size: NA; cdr3_nt: TGCGCCAGCAGCTTAGGTAGCGGGCCATACAATGAGCAGTTCTTC; cdr3_aa: CASSLGSGPYNEQFF
d_call: TRBD2; v_call: TRBV7-9; j_call: TRBJ2-3; clone_size: NA; cdr3_nt: TGTGCCAGCAGCTTAACTAGCGGGAGTGCAGATACGCAGTATTTT; cdr3_aa: CASSLTSGSADTQYF
d_call: NA; v_call: TRBV11-2; j_call: TRBJ1-5; clone_size: NA; cdr3_nt: TGTGCCAGCAGCTTAGCGGCAGGGATTAGCAATCAGCCCCAGCATTTT; cdr3_aa: CASSLAAGISNQPQHF
d_call: NA; v_call: TRBV7-6; j_call: TRBJ1-1; clone_size: NA; cdr3_nt: TGTGCCAGCAGCTTAGCGGGGGCCGGGGAAGGCTTCACTGAAGCTTTCTTT; cdr3_aa: CASSLAGAGEGFTEAFF
d_call: TRBD2; v_call: TRBV6-5; j_call: TRBJ2-1; clone_size: NA; cdr3_nt: TGTGCCAGCAGTTATCTAGCGGGGGGTGAGCAGTTCTTC; cdr3_aa: CASSYLAGGEQFF
d_call: NA; v_call: TRBV3-1/TRBV3-2; j_call: TRBJ1-3; clone_size: NA; cdr3_nt: TGTGCCAGCAGCCGATACAGAAACTCTGGAAACACCATATATTTT; cdr3_aa: CASSRYRNSGNTIYF
d_call: TRBD2; v_call: TRBV28; j_call: TRBJ2-2; clone_size: NA; cdr3_nt: TGTGCCAGCCGAACCTCGGGCGGGAGAGCCGGGGAGCTGTTTTTT; cdr3_aa: CASRTSGGRAGELFF
d_call: TRBD2; v_call: TRBV5-1; j_call: TRBJ2-7; clone_size: once; cdr3_nt: TGCGCCAGCAGCCAGACTAGCGGGAGTAACTACGAGCAGTACTTC; cdr3_aa: CASSQTSGSNYEQYF
d_call: NA; v_call: TRBV6-5; j_call: TRBJ2-7; clone_size: NA; cdr3_nt: TGTGCCAGCAGTTCAAGTTTTGGTCTGTACGAGCAGTACTTC; cdr3_aa: CASSSSFGLYEQYF
d_call: NA; v_call: TRBV9; j_call: TRBJ1-1; clone_size: NA; cdr3_nt: TGTGCCAGCAGCGTAGCGGCCGGGGGCATGGGCACTGAAGCTTTCTTT; cdr3_aa: CASSVAAGGMGTEAFF
d_call: NA; v_call: TRBV5-6; j_call: TRBJ1-2; clone_size: NA; cdr3_nt: TGTGCCAGCAGCTCGCAGGGAAACTATGGCTACACCTTC; cdr3_aa: CASSSQGNYGYTF
d_call: NA; v_call: TRBV7-6; j_call: TRBJ1-4; clone_size: NA; cdr3_nt: TGTGCCAGCAGCTTAGGCAGGCGTAATGAAAAACTGTTTTTT; cdr3_aa: CASSLGRRNEKLFF
d_call: TRBD1; v_call: TRBV28; j_call: TRBJ1-1; clone_size: NA; cdr3_nt: TGTGCCAGCTCCCAACAGGGGCCTTTTAACGGTTTCTTT; cdr3_aa: CASSQQGPFNGFF
d_call: NA; v_call: TRBV3-1/TRBV3-2; j_call: TRBJ2-7; clone_size: few; cdr3_nt: TGTGCCAGCAGCGAAGGACTGGACAGCTCCTACGAGCAGTACTTC; cdr3_aa: CASSEGLDSSYEQYF
d_call: TRBD2; v_call: TRBV5-1; j_call: TRBJ2-7; clone_size: NA; cdr3_nt: TGCGCCAGCGGAGACTTAGCGGGAAACTTTCCCTACGAGCAGTACTTC; cdr3_aa: CASGDLAGNFPYEQYF
d_call: TRBD2; v_call: TRBV5-5; j_call: TRBJ2-1; clone_size: NA; cdr3_nt: TGTGCCAGCAGCCCCGAGAGGACTAGCAATGAACAGTTCTTC; cdr3_aa: CASSPERTSNEQFF
d_call: NA; v_call: TRBV24-1; j_call: TRBJ2-1; clone_size: NA; cdr3_nt: TGTGCCACCAGTCGTGGGGATAAAAATGAGCAGTTCTTC; cdr3_aa: CATSRGDKNEQFF
d_call: TRBD1; v_call: TRBV27; j_call: TRBJ1-1; clone_size: NA; cdr3_nt: TGTGCCAGCAGTTTGACAGGGTACACTGAAGCTTTCTTT; cdr3_aa: CASSLTGYTEAFF
d_call: NA; v_call: TRBV28; j_call: TRBJ1-6; clone_size: NA; cdr3_nt: TGTGCCAGCACCCAGCGGGGGATGAGTTCACCCCTCCACTTT; cdr3_aa: CASTQRGMSSPLHF
d_call: NA; v_call: TRBV5-1; j_call: TRBJ1-4; clone_size: NA; cdr3_nt: TGCGCCAGCACCAACTGGGGCGGGGATAATGAAAAACTGTTTTTT; cdr3_aa: CASTNWGGDNEKLFF
d_call: NA; v_call: TRBV11-3; j_call: TRBJ1-6; clone_size: NA; cdr3_nt: TGTGCCAGCAGCTTAGGACAGGAAAATTCACCCCTCCACTTT; cdr3_aa: CASSLGQENSPLHF
d_call: TRBD2; v_call: TRBV7-2; j_call: TRBJ2-5; clone_size: NA; cdr3_nt: TGTGCCAGCAGCTTAGGAGGCCTAGCGGGAAGGGAGACCCAGTACTTC; cdr3_aa: CASSLGGLAGRETQYF
d_call: TRBD1; v_call: TRBV18; j_call: TRBJ1-1; clone_size: NA; cdr3_nt: TGTGCCAGCTCACAAGGACAGGGGACCACTGAAGCTTTCTTT; cdr3_aa: CASSQGQGTTEAFF
d_call: NA; v_call: TRBV11-2; j_call: TRBJ1-2; clone_size: NA; cdr3_nt: TGTGCCAGCAGTCATCAGCTGGACTATGGCTACACCTTC; cdr3_aa: CASSHQLDYGYTF
d_call: NA; v_call: TRBV11-1; j_call: TRBJ2-7; clone_size: NA; cdr3_nt: TGTGCCAGCAGCTTAGGGCCTGACAAACACTCCTACGAGCAGTACTTC; cdr3_aa: CASSLGPDKHSYEQYF
d_call: TRBD1; v_call: TRBV19; j_call: TRBJ1-2; clone_size: NA; cdr3_nt: TGTGCCAGTAGTATTCCCCTACGACAGGGGCGGTATGGCTACACCTTC; cdr3_aa: CASSIPLRQGRYGYTF
d_call: TRBD2; v_call: TRBV7-2; j_call: TRBJ2-7; clone_size: NA; cdr3_nt: TGTGCCAGCAGCTTAATCGCGGGAGGGGGTTACGAGCAGTACTTC; cdr3_aa: CASSLIAGGGYEQYF
d_call: NA; v_call: TRBV11-2; j_call: TRBJ2-3; clone_size: NA; cdr3_nt: TGTGCCAGCAGCCCCCCCTCAGATACGCAGTATTTT; cdr3_aa: CASSPPSDTQYF
d_call: NA; v_call: TRBV6-2/TRBV6-3; j_call: TRBJ1-2; clone_size: NA; cdr3_nt: TGTGCCAGCAGTTATCGAGCGGATGCCTATGGCTACACCTTC; cdr3_aa: CASSYRADAYGYTF
d_call: TRBD1; v_call: TRBV19; j_call: TRBJ1-5; clone_size: NA; cdr3_nt: TGTGCCAGCGCAGGGGGCGGCAATCAGCCCCAGCATTTT; cdr3_aa: CASAGGGNQPQHF
d_call: TRBD1; v_call: TRBV11-1; j_call: TRBJ1-1; clone_size: NA; cdr3_nt: TGTGCCAGCACTACAGGGGTCGAAGCTTTCTTT; cdr3_aa: CASTTGVEAFF
d_call: TRBD1; v_call: TRBV7-9; j_call: TRBJ2-7; clone_size: NA; cdr3_nt: TGTGCCAGCGGGACAGGGGTAGGGGAGCAGTACTTC; cdr3_aa: CASGTGVGEQYF
d_call: NA; v_call: TRBV19; j_call: TRBJ2-1; clone_size: NA; cdr3_nt: TGTGCCAGTAGTACTGTGGGAGGTTTTAATGAGCAGTTCTTC; cdr3_aa: CASSTVGGFNEQFF
d_call: NA; v_call: TRBV2; j_call: TRBJ1-2; clone_size: NA; cdr3_nt: TGTGCCAGCAGTGCTGAGAACTCTAACTATGGCTACACCTTC; cdr3_aa: CASSAENSNYGYTF
d_call: NA; v_call: TRBV11-2; j_call: TRBJ1-2; clone_size: NA; cdr3_nt: TGTGCCAGCAGCTTTGAGGGCACTAACTATGGCTACACCTTC; cdr3_aa: CASSFEGTNYGYTF
d_call: NA; v_call: TRBV6-5; j_call: TRBJ1-6; clone_size: once; cdr3_nt: TGTGCCAGCAGTCGCAGGGGTTCCTATAATTCACCCCTCCACTTT; cdr3_aa: CASSRRGSYNSPLHF
d_call: TRBD1; v_call: TRBV11-2; j_call: TRBJ2-1; clone_size: NA; cdr3_nt: TGTGCCAGCAGCTTAGCCCTTGGGACAGGGGTTAATGAGCAGTTCTTC; cdr3_aa: CASSLALGTGVNEQFF
d_call: TRBD2; v_call: TRBV3-1/TRBV3-2; j_call: TRBJ2-3; clone_size: once; cdr3_nt: TGTGCCAGCAGCCGAGGCGGGAGGCCAGATACGCAGTATTTT; cdr3_aa: CASSRGGRPDTQYF
d_call: NA; v_call: TRBV5-1; j_call: TRBJ1-2; clone_size: NA; cdr3_nt: TGCGCCAGCAGCTTGGGGGATCATAACTATGGCTACACCTTC; cdr3_aa: CASSLGDHNYGYTF
d_call: NA; v_call: TRBV16; j_call: TRBJ1-5; clone_size: NA; cdr3_nt: TGTGCCAGCAGCCCCTGGGGAGTTTCCAATCAGCCCCAGCATTTT; cdr3_aa: CASSPWGVSNQPQHF
d_call: NA; v_call: TRBV10-3; j_call: TRBJ1-1; clone_size: NA; cdr3_nt: TGTGCCACTAGGGGGACGGGCACTGAAGCTTTCTTT; cdr3_aa: CATRGTGTEAFF
d_call: TRBD2; v_call: TRBV7-7; j_call: TRBJ2-1; clone_size: NA; cdr3_nt: TGTGCTAGCAGCTTGGGCGGGAGGGGCGAGCAGTTCTTC; cdr3_aa: CASSLGGRGEQFF
d_call: TRBD1; v_call: TRBV4-2; j_call: TRBJ2-1; clone_size: NA; cdr3_nt: TGTGCCAGCAGCTTGCGACCCGGGACAGGAGGACCCAATGAGCAGTTCTTC; cdr3_aa: CASSLRPGTGGPNEQFF
d_call: NA; v_call: TRBV4-2; j_call: TRBJ1-1; clone_size: NA; cdr3_nt: TGTGCCAGCAGCCAGAGGGGGGGCACTGAAGCTTTCTTT; cdr3_aa: CASSQRGGTEAFF
d_call: TRBD2; v_call: TRBV4-3; j_call: TRBJ2-3; clone_size: NA; cdr3_nt: TGCGCCAGCAGCCAAGAGGTCGAGCGGGAGGCGACAGATACGCAGTATTTT; cdr3_aa: CASSQEVEREATDTQYF
d_call: TRBD1; v_call: TRBV28; j_call: TRBJ1-1; clone_size: NA; cdr3_nt: TGTGCCAGCAGTTTAGGACAGGGTAACACTGAAGCTTTCTTT; cdr3_aa: CASSLGQGNTEAFF
d_call: NA; v_call: TRBV4-3; j_call: TRBJ1-5; clone_size: NA; cdr3_nt: TGCGCCAGCAGCCAAGATTTACGGGGTAGGGAGCCCCAGCATTTT; cdr3_aa: CASSQDLRGREPQHF
d_call: NA; v_call: TRBV7-9; j_call: TRBJ2-1; clone_size: once; cdr3_nt: TGTGCCAGCAGCTTTTTGGGTAGGGGCGTTGGTGAGCAGTTCTTC; cdr3_aa: CASSFLGRGVGEQFF
d_call: NA; v_call: TRBV7-8; j_call: TRBJ2-5; clone_size: NA; cdr3_nt: TGTGCCAGCAGCCCCCGGACTGGAGGGGAGACCCAGTACTTC; cdr3_aa: CASSPRTGGETQYF